This T cell receptor beta chain was recovered during a study of shared clonotypes between healthy human individuals. Study-level findings and limits: Only blood was sampled; tissue repertoires likely differ.

Produced via immunoSEQ multiplex PCR; TCRdb's table is partial and in-frame only. The data contain hundreds of thousands of clones, about 80% of them singletons. The CDR3 sequence is 15 residues long. Germline loops: CDR1 MGHRA, CDR2 YSYEKL. Trimming took 4 bases from V and 4 from J; bases not matched to a gene: 3. About this clone: Its antigen is unidentified.

This TCR was sampled from a woman between 35 and 50 years old in good health. Some clones in this sample may be carry-over from other donors' samples. Sequencing input: PBMCs. The rearrangement uses TRBV4-1 and TRBJ2-1; 11 nucleotides agree with TRBD2. This chain's CDR3 is CASSRVAGGYNEQFF. In nucleotides, the CDR3 is TGCGCCAGCAGCCGAGTAGCGGGAGGGTACAATGAGCAGTTCTTC.